One sample yielded the 16 T cell receptor beta chains listed below, sequenced in a study of blood T cell repertoires in COVID-19. Assay: immunoSEQ multiplex PCR; the TCRdb copy retains only in-frame clones and omits some. Among about 210,000 clones listed, about 85% were seen once. Sequencing was performed on peripheral blood. The receptors come from a woman of 80 years or more with COVID-19, enrolled during active disease.

The chain couples TRBV7-2 to TRBJ1-3; D gene unclear. Germline V gene lookup returns CDR1 SGHTA and CDR2 FQGNSA. The CDR3 has 14 residues. With 1 base removed from V and 0 bases from J, the gap between germline ends came to 4 bases. The DNA of the CDR3 is TGTGCCAGCAGCTTAGTTAGCTCTGGAAACACCATATATTTT. This codes for CASSLVSSGNTIYF.

This chain uses TRBV19 with TRBJ1-2; the D is unclear. Trimming shortened V by 4 bases and J by 3 bases, and 12 bases separated the two germline ends. Germline CDR1 is LNHDA and CDR2 is SQIVND (reference sequence). CDR3 size: 14 residues. The CDR3, as DNA: TGTGCCAGTAGTACGCTTAGTGCCCACTATGGCTACACCTTC. Amino acid sequence: CASSTLSAHYGYTF. The full variable domain, its missing parts supplied by reference TRBV19 and TRBJ1-2, is DGGITQSPKYLFRKEGQNVTLSCEQNLNHDAMYWYRQDPGQGLRLIYYSQIVNDFQKGDIAEGYSVSREKKESFPLTVTSAQKNPTAFYLCASSTLSAHYGYTFGSGTRLTVV.

The chain combines TRBV18 with TRBJ2-2; unclear D gene. V shed 3 bases and J shed 7 bases, with 12 bases lying between them. The CDR3 is made up of 14 amino acids. Germline V gives CDR1 KGHSH, CDR2 LQKENI. CDR3 sequence reads: CASSPEAGVGELFF. DNA for the CDR3: TGTGCCAGCTCACCCGAGGCCGGCGTCGGGGAGCTGTTTTTT.

The V call is TRBV3-1 (or the pseudogene TRBV3-2), the J call TRBJ1-3; D gene uncertain. CDR3 length: 15 residues. V was clipped by 3 bases and J by 0 bases, with 9 bases between them. The germline V gene has CDR1 LGHDT and CDR2 YNNKEL (reference sequence). The CDR3 loop reads CASSQGPNSGNTIYF. The DNA of the CDR3 is TGTGCCAGCAGCCAGGGCCCCAACTCTGGAAACACCATATATTTT.

This clone came up a few times. This chain links TRBV7-9 with TRBJ1-6, with TRBD1 matching 8 bases. J was trimmed by 7 bases and V by 5 bases; bases with no gene match: 4. The CDR3 is 14 amino acids. Germline V lookup: CDR1 SEHNR, CDR2 FQNEAQ (reference sequence). CDR3 protein: CASSKDRDNSPLHF. The DNA of the CDR3 is TGTGCCAGCAGCAAGGACAGGGACAATTCACCCCTCCACTTT. Combining the CDR3 with reference TRBV7-9 and TRBJ1-6 gives the whole variable domain DTGVSQNPRHKITKRGQNVTFRCDPISEHNRLYWYRQTLGQGPEFLTYFQNEAQLEKSRLLSDRFSAERPKGSFSTLEIQRTEQGDSAMYLCASSKDRDNSPLHFGNGTRLTVT.

This clone appeared once. The genes are TRBV6-6 and TRBJ1-1, with a tentative D call TRBD1 (5 bases). V lost 2 bases, J lost 1 base, and 14 bases lay in between. The V gene's germline CDR1 is MNHNY and CDR2 SVGAGI (reference sequence). The CDR3 sequence is 16 residues long. The CDR3 here is CASSYARGRGNTEAFF. CDR3 coding DNA: TGTGCCAGCAGTTACGCTAGGGGTCGAGGGAACACTGAAGCTTTCTTT.

The chain uses TRBV12-3 or TRBV12-4 and TRBJ1-2, with a weak D call TRBD1 (5 bases). Trimming stripped 4 bases from V and 8 bases from J, with 8 bases between. The CDR3 length is 11 residues. The CDR3 region is CASSWGGGYTF. The CDR3 coding sequence is TGTGCCAGCAGTTGGGGGGGAGGCTACACCTTC.

The chain carries TRBV28 and TRBJ2-1; 7 nucleotides match TRBD1. With 6 bases clipped from V and 2 bases from J, the junction kept 13 bases outside the gene matches. This CDR3 comprises 17 residues. Germline CDR1 and CDR2: MDHEN and SYDVKM. CDR3 sequence (DNA): TGTGCCAGCAGGTCTTATGTTGGGACAGCGACCTACAATGAGCAGTTCTTC. Translated: CASRSYVGTATYNEQFF. Full variable domain (remainder filled in from reference TRBV28 and TRBJ2-1): DVKVTQSSRYLVKRTGEKVFLECVQDMDHENMFWYRQDPGLGLRLIYFSYDVKMKEKGDIPEGYSVSREKKERFSLILESASTNQTSMYLCASRSYVGTATYNEQFFGPGTRLTVL.

Only a few counts were recorded for this clone. The J gene is TRBJ1-1, the V gene TRBV5-4; D is uncertain. Germline values: CDR1 SGHNT, CDR2 YYREEE (reference sequence). V was cut by 0 bases and J by 8 bases, with 11 bases left in between. CDR3 length equals 13 residues. CDR3 loop: CASSLDSVLEAFF. The DNA for the CDR3 is TGTGCCAGCAGCTTGGATTCGGTTCTGGAAGCTTTCTTT.

J is TRBJ1-6 and V is TRBV19; D is unresolved. V was clipped by 5 bases and J by 0 bases, with 8 bases between them. The length of the CDR3 is 15 residues. Germline CDR1 LNHDA, CDR2 SQIVND (reference sequence). The CDR3 DNA reads TGTGCCAGTAGTGAATCCTACTCCTATAATTCACCCCTCCACTTT. Protein sequence: CASSESYSYNSPLHF. Filled out from reference TRBV19 and TRBJ1-6, the complete variable domain reads DGGITQSPKYLFRKEGQNVTLSCEQNLNHDAMYWYRQDPGQGLRLIYYSQIVNDFQKGDIAEGYSVSREKKESFPLTVTSAQKNPTAFYLCASSESYSYNSPLHFGNGTRLTVT.

The rearrangement links TRBV3-1 (or the pseudogene TRBV3-2) to TRBJ2-5; no clear D. The V gene lost 1 base and the J gene lost 1 base, with 10 bases spanning the gap. CDR1 is LGHDT, CDR2 YNNKEL, per germline (reference sequence). The CDR3 is 15 amino acids. The CDR3 protein is CASSQGRTVQETQYF. For the CDR3, the DNA is TGTGCCAGCAGCCAAGGTAGAACAGTCCAAGAGACCCAGTACTTC.

This chain connects TRBV5-6 to TRBJ2-1; D is undetermined. The CDR3 runs 11 residues. The germline V gene has CDR1 SGHDT and CDR2 YYEEEE. The germline V and J ends were trimmed by 2 bases and 12 bases, with 9 bases remaining between them. CDR3 bases: TGTGCCAGCAGCTTAACCGGTCCGCAGTTCTTC. Translating gives CASSLTGPQFF. Supplemented by reference TRBV5-6 and TRBJ2-1, the full variable domain reads DAGVTQSPTHLIKTRGQQVTLRCSPKSGHDTVSWYQQALGQGPQFIFQYYEEEERQRGNFPDRFSGHQFPNYSSELNVNALLLGDSALYLCASSLTGPQFFGPGTRLTVL.

The genes are TRBV28 and TRBJ1-2, with D possibly TRBD1 on 6 matching bases. The V end was cut by 3 bases, the J end by 4 bases, with 15 bases between. The CDR3 covers 15 residues. CDR1 and CDR2 (germline): MDHEN, SYDVKM. The CDR3 spells CASSFVGGPPYGYTF. DNA of the CDR3: TGTGCCAGCAGTTTTGTGGGGGGGCCCCCCTATGGCTACACCTTC.

This clone occurred once. The rearrangement uses TRBV19 and TRBJ2-3; D uncertain. The V and J ends lost 7 bases and 2 bases respectively, with 7 bases between them. Germline CDR1 reads LNHDA; CDR2 reads SQIVND (reference sequence). The CDR3 loop spans 12 amino acids. The CDR3 DNA reads as TGTGCCAGTAAGCGAGACACAGATACGCAGTATTTT. This encodes CASKRDTDTQYF.

This clone came up once. The rearrangement uses TRBV7-2 and TRBJ1-2; 7 bases agree with TRBD1. Germline loops: CDR1 SGHTA, CDR2 FQGNSA. With V trimmed by 5 bases and J by 5 bases, 5 bases remained unmatched. CDR3 length: 13 amino acids. This chain's CDR3 is CASSPLGQYGYTF. As DNA, the CDR3 is TGTGCCAGCAGCCCATTGGGACAGTATGGCTACACCTTC.

The table lists this clone with a few counts. The chain couples TRBV30 to TRBJ1-1; D is unresolved. V was shortened by 0 bases and J by 1 base, with 6 bases between the two germline ends. Germline assignment: CDR1 GTSNPN and CDR2 SVGIG (reference sequence). This CDR3 is 13 amino acids long. The CDR3 region has the DNA TGTGCCTGGAGTGTAACATCGAACACTGAAGCTTTCTTT. Translation: CAWSVTSNTEAFF.